These T cell receptor beta chains were read from a single sample in a study of technical replicates of blood from a few donors. Clones were read by immunoSEQ multiplex PCR, and TCRdb kept only the in-frame ones, dropping some. The table has about 79,000 clones, about 91% seen once. The sequenced material came from T cells isolated from PBMCs. The receptor source for this set is a human donor in good health. Some clones in this sample may be carry-over from other donors' samples. Both conserved end residues are part of each CDR3. The D gene is left open where the match is weak. Size is omitted from some rows. Given values are once, few, many or a class for expanded clones.

size	V	J	D	CDR3	DNA
-	TRBV7-2	TRBJ1-5	-	CASSPEVGSNQPQHF	TGTGCCAGCAGCCCTGAGGTAGGATCCAATCAGCCCCAGCATTTT
-	TRBV11-2	TRBJ2-7	-	CASSLQTYYEQYF	TGTGCCAGCAGCTTACAGACTTACTACGAGCAGTACTTC
-	TRBV4-3	TRBJ2-3	TRBD2	CASSQPPWTSGSYLDTQYF	TGCGCCAGCAGCCAACCTCCCTGGACTAGCGGGAGTTATTTAGATACGCAGTATTTT
once	TRBV2	TRBJ2-7	-	CASFSGGYEQYF	TGTGCCAGTTTCTCAGGAGGCTACGAGCAGTACTTC
-	TRBV9	TRBJ2-1	TRBD2	CASSDWSGRSWNEQFF	TGTGCCAGCAGCGACTGGAGCGGGAGAAGTTGGAATGAGCAGTTCTTC
-	TRBV6-5	TRBJ2-3	-	CASSYRGGTDTQYF	TGTGCCAGCAGTTACAGAGGTGGCACAGATACGCAGTATTTT
-	TRBV13	TRBJ2-2	-	CASSFPRTRGTGELFF	TGTGCCAGCAGTTTCCCGAGGACAAGAGGTACCGGGGAGCTGTTTTTT
-	TRBV19	TRBJ2-1	TRBD1	CASSYTGDEQFF	TGTGCCAGTAGTTATACAGGGGATGAGCAGTTCTTC
-	TRBV28	TRBJ2-7	TRBD1	CASSMSPHGTDRREQYF	TGTGCCAGCAGTATGTCCCCGCATGGGACAGATAGGAGAGAGCAGTACTTC
-	TRBV9	TRBJ2-2	TRBD2	CASSPLAGGATGELFF	TGTGCCAGCAGCCCGCTAGCGGGAGGGGCCACCGGGGAGCTGTTTTTT
-	TRBV7-8	TRBJ2-5	TRBD2	CASSLYSSGRSGQETQYF	TGTGCCAGCAGCTTATATTCTAGCGGGAGGTCTGGCCAAGAGACCCAGTACTTC
-	TRBV30	TRBJ1-4	TRBD1	CAWTTGAEKLFF	TGTGCCTGGACGACAGGGGCTGAAAAACTGTTTTTT
once	TRBV28	TRBJ2-2	-	CASARGYTGELFF	TGTGCCAGCGCGCGGGGATACACCGGGGAGCTGTTTTTT
few	TRBV4-2	TRBJ1-1	-	CASSQGPMAGSGMDTEAFF	TGTGCCAGCAGCCAAGGCCCTATGGCGGGGAGCGGTATGGACACTGAAGCTTTCTTT
-	TRBV5-1	TRBJ2-1	TRBD2	CASSLGTSGLVEQFF	TGCGCCAGCAGCTTAGGGACTAGCGGGCTAGTTGAGCAGTTCTTC
-	TRBV7-3	TRBJ2-2	-	CASRSRGPGELFF	TGTGCCAGCAGGTCTCGAGGGCCCGGGGAGCTGTTTTTT
-	TRBV19	TRBJ1-5	TRBD1	CASIDRDSNQPQHF	TGTGCCAGTATTGACAGGGACAGCAATCAGCCCCAGCATTTT
-	TRBV5-8	TRBJ2-7	TRBD1	CASSLGRGPIYEQYF	TGTGCCAGCAGCTTGGGCAGGGGGCCGATCTACGAGCAGTACTTC